This is a list of T cell receptor beta chains from one sample in a study of T cells expressing NK-cell markers. TCRdb reanalyzed the 5' RACE reads and collapses them to one entry per CDR3 protein, without DNA. This sample's table reports about 150,000 distinct CDR3 sequences. Sample: blood T cells: a sorted CD56 or NKG2C T cell subset, CD4+ or CD8+ T cells, or bulk PBMC T cells (not recorded which). These receptors all stem from a woman aged 50 to 60 in good health. Both conserved end residues are part of each CDR3.

CDR3 protein	V gene	J gene
CATSERSGRVNNEQFF	TRBV24-1	TRBJ2-1
CASSLMSGVNSPLHF	TRBV7-3	TRBJ1-6
CASSQRQGLQETQYF	TRBV14	TRBJ2-5
CASRGTEEKLFF	TRBV9	TRBJ1-4
CASSAGNEAFF	TRBV9	TRBJ1-1
CASRLTGGGVSTEAFF	TRBV4-1	TRBJ1-1
CAWSPEGPHEQYF	TRBV30	TRBJ2-7
CSARDLASAELPTDTQYF	TRBV20-1	TRBJ2-3
CASSLRGMGTYTQYF	TRBV7-2	TRBJ2-3
CASSLSGRAKSYNEQFF	TRBV11-3	TRBJ2-1
CASSLAWTEKGEQYF	TRBV7-9	TRBJ2-7
CASSAGHLGTEAFF	TRBV4-1	TRBJ1-1
CASSYLGQGAETQYF	TRBV13	TRBJ2-5
CASTTGAGYNEQFF	TRBV7-8	TRBJ2-1
CASSQRGGFSGYTF	TRBV4-1	TRBJ1-2
CASSPSVSGTPEQFF	TRBV3-1	TRBJ2-1
CASSSNPHNYGYTF	TRBV5-1	TRBJ1-2
CASTRAGLGQETQYF	TRBV12-3/TRBV12-4	TRBJ2-5
CASSYSGRPSYNEQFF	TRBV2	TRBJ2-1
CASSLWAETSTDTQYF	TRBV27	TRBJ2-3